A selection of T cell receptor beta chains follows, all from one sample in a study of beta chain features in type 1 diabetes. Measured with immunoSEQ multiplex PCR; TCRdb has only the in-frame clones, and not every one. The sample includes about 350,000 clones, roughly 21% of them seen just once. Source material: naive CD4+ T cells from blood. Every receptor here comes from a woman aged 18-30 years in good health. Each CDR3 is given with its conserved first and last residue. Clone size is not always given. Where it is, it says once, few, many or a class for expanded clones.

CDR3aa	v_gene	j_gene	abundance
CASSHADRNQPQHF	TRBV4-1	TRBJ1-5	few
CASGEGDQTNTEAFF	TRBV12-5	TRBJ1-1	few
CASSPTGGNGNQPQHF	TRBV2	TRBJ1-5	few
CASSPELRGNTEAFF	TRBV5-1	TRBJ1-1	-
CASSYRTSGGVNTGELFF	TRBV7-2	TRBJ2-2	few
CASSYQTAGTAYGYTF	TRBV6-5	TRBJ1-2	-
CASSQDRTGGRGIEAFF	TRBV4-1	TRBJ1-1	-
CAIKRDSSGYTF	TRBV10-3	TRBJ1-2	-
CASSQDTGPNSYEQYF	TRBV4-3	TRBJ2-7	few
CAWSLRYGYTF	TRBV30	TRBJ1-2	few
CAISVTGQQETQYF	TRBV10-3	TRBJ2-5	-
CASTDTSGSIYEQFF	TRBV19	TRBJ2-1	-
CASSVGPAYEQYF	TRBV9	TRBJ2-7	-
CASSRSGVDTEAFF	TRBV5-1	TRBJ1-1	-
CASRGESGGQFF	TRBV19	TRBJ2-1	-
CAWDRVRGNYGYTF	TRBV30	TRBJ1-2	few
CASSSWDIGLNEQFF	TRBV11-3	TRBJ2-1	few
CASSLEGSNYEQYF	TRBV2	TRBJ2-7	-
CASSLGTAYNEKLFF	TRBV5-1	TRBJ1-4	once
CASSSRDRGFVQYF	TRBV5-4	TRBJ2-7	-
CASSRSTSGGARDTQYF	TRBV4-1	TRBJ2-3	-
CASSLVAALRNEQFF	TRBV7-2	TRBJ2-1	-
CASSLGGYNEQFF	TRBV5-1	TRBJ2-1	few
CATQSRDTIYGYTF	TRBV6-5	TRBJ1-2	few
CSVLRQGRGTDTQYF	TRBV29-1	TRBJ2-3	few
CASSFTGIHEQYF	TRBV7-2	TRBJ2-7	-
CASSPPASQETQYF	TRBV18	TRBJ2-5	few
CASSLAGARGANVLTF	TRBV7-9	TRBJ2-6	few
CASSLAGTKTYEQYF	TRBV5-1	TRBJ2-7	-
CASSYWDRAGNTIYF	TRBV6-6	TRBJ1-3	-
CASSLEAGSYNEQFF	TRBV5-1	TRBJ2-1	-
CASSPTTGTGTEAFF	TRBV18	TRBJ1-1	-
CASSPGRQETQYF	TRBV7-2	TRBJ2-5	-
CSVELRQGIGAFF	TRBV29-1	TRBJ1-1	few
CASSLQGDTEAFF	TRBV7-9	TRBJ1-1	few
CASTGTSGGANEQFF	TRBV6-5	TRBJ2-1	-
CASSPSLGRGNEQFF	TRBV11-3	TRBJ2-1	-
CASKGTGFPEAFF	TRBV2	TRBJ1-1	few
CASAKEGRNEQFF	TRBV12-5	TRBJ2-1	few
CASSPESSYEQYF	TRBV18	TRBJ2-7	-
CASMKTGGSSYEQYF	TRBV6-5	TRBJ2-7	few
CASSLLAGGKGNEQFF	TRBV5-1	TRBJ2-1	few
CASSSRQGQQVNEQFF	TRBV18	TRBJ2-1	-
CASSIAQGEQFF	TRBV18	TRBJ2-1	many
CASSMGQGRETQYF	TRBV5-6	TRBJ2-5	-
CASSLGGFDGYTF	TRBV11-2	TRBJ1-2	-
CASSVVRGELFF	TRBV5-4	TRBJ2-2	-